This T cell receptor (beta chain) was found in a study of OX40 agonist ivuxolimab in advanced cancers. Study results and limitations: Clonal expansion was among the lowest in partial responders at 0.1-3.0 mg/kg, especially CD8+. With doses of 0.1 to 3.0 mg/kg, CD4+ and CD8+ blood T cells had undergone clonal expansion by week 6.

Method: immunoSEQ multiplex PCR; TCRdb's copy keeps in-frame clones and lacks some. Altogether some 33,000 clones are present, 89% being singletons, with the ten largest covering 35% to 45%. V dropped 4 bases and J dropped 4 bases, with 16 bases sitting between them. Germline assignment: CDR1 LNHDA and CDR2 SQIVND (reference sequence). The CDR3 is 15 amino acids. On this clone itself: What it binds is not known.

The chain links TRBV19 to TRBJ1-2; D is undetermined. The sequence came from an adult with an advanced solid tumor such as melanoma, head and neck, liver or kidney cancer. Sequencing was performed on CD4+ or CD8+ T cells sorted from blood, taken in a trial of the OX40 agonist ivuxolimab. CDR3 DNA sequence: TGTGCCAGTAGTAATCGGAACAGCGCAGTCTATGGCTACACCTTC. Translated: CASSNRNSAVYGYTF.